The 17 T cell receptor beta chains below all came from one sample that was sequenced in a study of blood T cell repertoires in COVID-19. Libraries were prepared by immunoSEQ multiplex PCR; TCRdb keeps only in-frame clonotypes and omits some of them. Of roughly 200,000 clones listed, 70% to 90% are singletons. Sample: peripheral blood. These receptor sequences come from a man aged 45 to 65 with COVID-19, enrolled during active disease.

The chain employs TRBV2 and TRBJ1-1; D might be TRBD1 (6 bases). Trimming took off 6 bases at V and 1 base at J, with 12 bases between the two ends. The CDR3 is 14 amino acids. Germline-derived CDR1 and CDR2 are SNHLY and FYNNEI. The CDR3 protein is CASSPGTKNTEAFF. The DNA of the CDR3 is TGTGCCAGCAGCCCCGGGACAAAGAACACTGAAGCTTTCTTT.

The V and J genes are TRBV27 and TRBJ2-7, with 9 bases matching TRBD2. V was pared by 7 bases and J by 4 bases, with 5 bases of the junction left unmatched. Germline-derived CDR1 and CDR2 are MNHEY and SMNVEV (reference sequence). This CDR3 contains 13 residues. DNA for the CDR3: TGTGCCAGCATGCGGGGGGGCAGATACGAGCAGTACTTC. Its protein product is CASMRGGRYEQYF.

This clone was found a few times. The J gene is TRBJ2-1, the V gene TRBV6-5; D remains ambiguous. CDR1 MNHEY and CDR2 SVGAGI come from the germline V gene. CDR3 size: 15 residues. V lost 5 bases, J lost 6 bases, and 17 bases lay in between. The CDR3 region has the DNA TGTGCCAGCAGTCCCGCACACCTTCGCTCCAATGAGCAGTTCTTC. Residues: CASSPAHLRSNEQFF.

This clone was picked up a small number of times. The chain is built from TRBV5-1 and TRBJ2-1, with 9 bases lining up with TRBD2. The CDR3 extends over 15 amino acids. V trimming: 0 bases; J trimming: 5 bases; junction bases outside the gene matches: 3. Germline values: CDR1 SGHRS, CDR2 YFSETQ. The CDR3 sequence is CASSLDTSGHNEQFF. The DNA for the CDR3 is TGCGCCAGCAGCTTGGACACTAGCGGGCACAATGAGCAGTTCTTC.

The rearrangement links TRBV18 to TRBJ2-7; 10 bases match TRBD1. This CDR3 has 15 residues. Germline assignment: CDR1 KGHSH and CDR2 LQKENI. V lost 6 bases to trimming and J lost 4 bases; unmatched junction nucleotides: 9. The DNA for the CDR3 is TGTGCCAGCTCTTATTCCGGGACAGGGGCTTACGAGCAGTACTTC. Translating gives CASSYSGTGAYEQYF.

The genes are TRBV9 and TRBJ2-2, with 9 positions matching TRBD2. The trim removed 4 bases at V and 6 bases at J, leaving 10 bases unmatched. Germline loops: CDR1 SGDLS, CDR2 YYNGEE. This CDR3 comprises 16 residues. The CDR3 protein is CASSIGAGGKSGELFF. DNA for the CDR3: TGTGCCAGCAGCATAGGGGCGGGAGGGAAGTCCGGGGAGCTGTTTTTT.

The rearrangement uses TRBV11-2 and TRBJ2-7; 10 positions match TRBD1. V trimming: 5 bases; J trimming: 2 bases; junction bases outside the gene matches: 3. CDR3 length equals 14 residues. The germline CDR1 and CDR2 sequences are SGHAT and FQNNGV. This CDR3 is CASSPGQGPYEQYF. The CDR3, as DNA: TGTGCCAGCAGCCCGGGACAGGGGCCCTACGAGCAGTACTTC.

This clone was detected a few times. The chain has TRBV5-1 and TRBJ2-7; possible D gene TRBD2, 6 bases. The CDR3 runs 15 residues. Germline values: CDR1 SGHRS, CDR2 YFSETQ. V was clipped by 3 bases and J by 12 bases, with 25 bases between them. CDR3 sequence reads: CASSSNTGLSTKGYF. The CDR3 DNA reads TGCGCCAGCAGCTCCAATACAGGACTATCTACGAAGGGGTACTTC.

This sequence joins TRBV3-1 (or the pseudogene TRBV3-2) and TRBJ2-5, with 8 positions matching TRBD1. The germline V gene has CDR1 LGHDT and CDR2 YNNKEL (reference sequence). The V gene end was trimmed by 3 bases and the J gene end by 4 bases; junction bases not matched to a gene: 7. CDR3 length: 15 residues. As DNA, the CDR3 is TGTGCCAGCAGCCAGGAACAGGGGGATGGAGAGACCCAGTACTTC. Its translation is CASSQEQGDGETQYF.

The V call is TRBV6-5, the J call TRBJ1-1, with TRBD1 matching 10 bases. CDR3 length equals 15 residues. The trim removed 2 bases at V and 6 bases at J, leaving 6 bases unmatched. Germline CDR1 MNHEY, CDR2 SVGAGI. The CDR3 DNA reads TGTGCCAGCAGTTACCCGGGACAGGGGCGCGCTGAAGCTTTCTTT. Its protein is CASSYPGQGRAEAFF.

The chain is built from TRBV5-6 and TRBJ1-1; D is ambiguous. Looked up from germline, CDR1 is SGHDT and CDR2 is YYEEEE. Trimming pared 0 bases from V and 0 bases from J, leaving 3 bases between. This CDR3 has 13 residues. The CDR3 reads CASSLAVNTEAFF. CDR3 sequence (DNA): TGTGCCAGCAGCTTGGCTGTGAACACTGAAGCTTTCTTT. The full variable domain, in which reference TRBV5-6 and TRBJ1-1 provide the parts outside the CDR3, is DAGVTQSPTHLIKTRGQQVTLRCSPKSGHDTVSWYQQALGQGPQFIFQYYEEEERQRGNFPDRFSGHQFPNYSSELNVNALLLGDSALYLCASSLAVNTEAFFGQGTRLTVV.

Of note for this clone: The sample holds other DNA sequences that translate to the same CDR3. The chain is built from TRBV6-5 and TRBJ2-2, with a tentative D call TRBD1 (6 bases). Trimming cost V 0 bases and J 4 bases, with 6 bases left between them. Germline CDR1 and CDR2: MNHEY and SVGAGI. This CDR3 is built from 14 residues. The CDR3 nucleotides are TGTGCCAGCAGTTACTCAGGGGGCACCGGGGAGCTGTTTTTT. The encoded protein is CASSYSGGTGELFF.

In nucleotides, the CDR3 is TGTGCCAGCAGCAACGGAGCGGGTTTCAATCAGCCCCAGCATTTT. Residues: CASSNGAGFNQPQHF. The genes are TRBV7-6 and TRBJ1-5; D call uncertain. This CDR3 has 15 residues. The V end lost 5 bases, the J end lost 3 bases, and 14 bases lay between the germline ends. Germline CDR1 SGHVS, CDR2 FNYEAQ. Together with reference TRBV7-6 and TRBJ1-5, the CDR3 gives the full variable domain: GAGVSQSPRYKVTKRGQDVALRCDPISGHVSLYWYRQALGQGPEFLTYFNYEAQQDKSGLPNDRFSAERPEGSISTLTIQRTEQRDSAMYRCASSNGAGFNQPQHFGDGTRLSIL.

This clone showed up just a few times. The chain uses TRBV28 and TRBJ1-5; tentatively, D is TRBD1 (5 bases). Germline V gene sequence: CDR1 MDHEN, CDR2 SYDVKM. This CDR3 has 17 residues. V was pared by 6 bases and J by 1 base, with 19 bases between. The CDR3 loop reads CASSPSGGTRSNQPQHF. CDR3 bases: TGTGCCAGCAGCCCTTCGGGGGGGACTCGGAGCAATCAGCCCCAGCATTTT.

CDR3 in amino acids: CAISGGGGEKLFF. DNA for the CDR3: TGTGCCATCAGTGGTGGGGGAGGAGAAAAACTGTTTTTT. The chain joins TRBV10-3 to TRBJ1-4; D might be TRBD1 (5 bases). Germline V CDR1 and CDR2: ENHRY, SYGVKD. CDR3 length: 13 residues. V dropped 4 bases and J dropped 8 bases, with 11 bases sitting between them.

The chain has TRBV5-1 and TRBJ2-7; TRBD2 agrees at 16 bases. The CDR3 sequence is 18 residues long. J lost 8 bases, V lost 0 bases, and 11 bases had no gene match. Germline lookup yields CDR1 SGHRS and CDR2 YFSETQ. Here the CDR3 reads CASSLEVGTSGRAEKQYF. The CDR3 DNA is TGCGCCAGCAGCTTGGAGGTTGGGACTAGCGGGAGGGCCGAGAAGCAGTACTTC. Drawing the rest from reference TRBV5-1 and TRBJ2-7, the complete variable domain is KAGVTQTPRYLIKTRGQQVTLSCSPISGHRSVSWYQQTPGQGLQFLFEYFSETQRNKGNFPGRFSGRQFSNSRSEMNVSTLELGDSALYLCASSLEVGTSGRAEKQYFGPGTRLTVT.

The rearrangement links TRBV5-1 to TRBJ2-1; TRBD2 agrees at 14 bases. The CDR3 runs to 15 residues. V trimming: 3 bases; J trimming: 8 bases; junction bases outside the gene matches: 4. The germline V gene has CDR1 SGHRS and CDR2 YFSETQ. In nucleotides, the CDR3 is TGCGCCAGCAGCTCGGGGACTAGCGGGAGCTATGAGCAGTTCTTC. Protein product: CASSSGTSGSYEQFF.